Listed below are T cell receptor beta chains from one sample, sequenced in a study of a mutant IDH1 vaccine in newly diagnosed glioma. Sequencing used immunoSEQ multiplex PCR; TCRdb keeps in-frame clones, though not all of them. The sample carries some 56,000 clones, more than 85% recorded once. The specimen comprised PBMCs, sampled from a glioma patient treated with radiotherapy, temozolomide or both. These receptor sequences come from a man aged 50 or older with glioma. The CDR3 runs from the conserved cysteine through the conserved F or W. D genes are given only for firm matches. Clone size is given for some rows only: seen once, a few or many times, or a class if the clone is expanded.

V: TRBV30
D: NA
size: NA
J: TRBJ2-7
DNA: TGTGCCTGGCGCCAGGTCTGGGCCTACGAGCAGTACTTC
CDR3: CAWRQVWAYEQYF

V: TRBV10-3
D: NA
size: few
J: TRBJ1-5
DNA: TGTGCCATCAGTCTGGGAGGGCCCAATCAGCCCCAGCATTTT
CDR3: CAISLGGPNQPQHF

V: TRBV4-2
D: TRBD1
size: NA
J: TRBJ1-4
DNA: TGTGCCAGCAGCCAATACTACACGGGACAGAAAGATGAAAAACTGTTTTTT
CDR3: CASSQYYTGQKDEKLFF

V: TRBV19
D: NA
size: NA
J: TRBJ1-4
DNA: TGTGCCAGTAGTATTGGAGGGGTAAATGAAAAACTGTTTTTT
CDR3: CASSIGGVNEKLFF

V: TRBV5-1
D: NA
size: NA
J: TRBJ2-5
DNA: TGCGCCAGCAGCGCGGACGAGGTGCAAGAGACCCAGTACTTC
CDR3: CASSADEVQETQYF

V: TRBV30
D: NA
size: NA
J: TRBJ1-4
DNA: TGTGCCTGGAGTGTACGGGCGGGGGGACGGGGTGAAAAACTGTTTTTT
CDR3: CAWSVRAGGRGEKLFF

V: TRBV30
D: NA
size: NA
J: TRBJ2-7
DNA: TGTGCCTGGAGTCTTGCTTACGAGCAGTACTTC
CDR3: CAWSLAYEQYF

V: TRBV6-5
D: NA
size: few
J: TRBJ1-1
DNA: TGTGCCAGCAGTTACGGGATGAACACTGAAGCTTTCTTT
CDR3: CASSYGMNTEAFF

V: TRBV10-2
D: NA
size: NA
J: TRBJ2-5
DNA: TGCGCCAGCAGTGAGGGTGGTTCGGTTGAGACCCAGTACTTC
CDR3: CASSEGGSVETQYF

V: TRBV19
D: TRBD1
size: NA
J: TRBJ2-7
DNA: TGTGCCAGTAGTATAGTTGGGACAGGGGTCTACGAGCAGTACTTC
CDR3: CASSIVGTGVYEQYF

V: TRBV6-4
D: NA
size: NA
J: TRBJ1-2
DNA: TGTGCCAGCAGCCCAGGACGAAACTATGGCTACACCTTC
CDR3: CASSPGRNYGYTF

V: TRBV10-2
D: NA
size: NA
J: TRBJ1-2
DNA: TGCGCCAGCAGTGGGAGAGTGGACTATGGCTACACCTTC
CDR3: CASSGRVDYGYTF

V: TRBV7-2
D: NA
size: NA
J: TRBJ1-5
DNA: TGTGCCAGCAGCCCAGGGGCGGAGCCCAAGCATTTT
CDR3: CASSPGAEPKHF

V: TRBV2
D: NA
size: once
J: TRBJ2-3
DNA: TGTGCCAGCAGTGAAATAACCTGGAGCACAGATACGCAGTATTTT
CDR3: CASSEITWSTDTQYF

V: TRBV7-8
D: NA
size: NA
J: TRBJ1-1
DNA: TGTGCCAGCAGCTACGGGCCTCTGAACACTGAAGCTTTCTTT
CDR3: CASSYGPLNTEAFF